These 17 T cell receptor beta chains originate from one sample sequenced in a study of blood T cell repertoires in COVID-19. TCRdb's table, derived via immunoSEQ multiplex PCR, lists solely in-frame clones and lacks some. Of 200,000 to 250,000 clones in the sample, about four fifths were seen once. The sequencing sample was made of peripheral blood. The source is a woman in her late teens or twenties with acute or convalescent COVID-19.

The genes are TRBV7-3 and TRBJ2-7; tentative D call: TRBD1 (5 bases). This CDR3 has 14 amino acids. Trimming pared 7 bases from V and 3 bases from J, leaving 16 bases between. Germline V gene sequence: CDR1 SGHTA, CDR2 FQGTGA. The CDR3 protein is CASKGSPSDYEQYF. CDR3 coding DNA: TGTGCCAGCAAGGGGTCGCCGTCCGACTACGAGCAGTACTTC.

The rearrangement links TRBV28 to TRBJ2-7; a possible D gene is TRBD2 (6 bases). V was shortened by 3 bases and J by 3 bases, with 12 bases between the two germline ends. This CDR3 spans 14 amino acids. CDR1 MDHEN and CDR2 SYDVKM come from the germline V gene. CDR3 coding DNA: TGTGCCAGCAGTTTCGGGGGACGGGGCTACGAGCAGTACTTC. Protein sequence: CASSFGGRGYEQYF.

The rearrangement joins TRBV3-1 (or the pseudogene TRBV3-2) to TRBJ2-1; the D gene is possibly TRBD2 (6 bases). Per germline, CDR1 LGHDT and CDR2 YNNKEL (reference sequence). The CDR3 loop spans 17 amino acids. Trimming removed 0 bases from V and 0 bases from J, with 12 bases in between. The CDR3 loop reads CASSQDSLASSYNEQFF. DNA for the CDR3: TGTGCCAGCAGCCAAGATAGCCTAGCGTCCTCCTACAATGAGCAGTTCTTC.

This clone was found a few times. The chain couples TRBV7-2 to TRBJ1-5; 7 bases line up with TRBD1. V shed 5 bases and J 3 bases; nucleotides not matched to a gene: 10. This CDR3 comprises 16 residues. Germline V gene lookup returns CDR1 SGHTA and CDR2 FQGNSA. DNA for the CDR3: TGTGCCAGCAGCCCAACCGGGACAGTGATCAATCAGCCCCAGCATTTT. Protein sequence: CASSPTGTVINQPQHF.

The chain carries TRBV5-4 and TRBJ1-4; D may be TRBD1 (6 bases). Trimming left V 4 bases short and J 0 bases short, with 16 bases between. The CDR3 extends over 17 amino acids. CDR1 is SGHNT, CDR2 YYREEE, per germline (reference sequence). The CDR3 loop reads CASSPLPTGPTNEKLFF. The CDR3 nucleotides are TGTGCCAGCAGCCCTCTCCCGACAGGCCCAACTAATGAAAAACTGTTTTTT.

This chain links TRBV6-6 with TRBJ1-1; 7 positions agree with TRBD1. CDR1 and CDR2 from the germline V gene are MNHNY and SVGAGI (reference sequence). The length of the CDR3 is 11 residues. V gave up 6 bases and J gave up 6 bases; unmatched junction bases: 1. In DNA, the CDR3 is TGTGCCAGCAGGGGGACAGCTGAAGCTTTCTTT. It is translated as CASRGTAEAFF.

The chain employs TRBV6-2 or TRBV6-3 and TRBJ2-3; D unresolved. The CDR3 is 13 residues long. Per germline, CDR1 MNHEY and CDR2 SVGEGT. V was clipped by 2 bases and J by 3 bases, with 6 bases between them. The CDR3, as DNA: TGTGCCAGCAGTTACGGCCGAACAGATACGCAGTATTTT. This sequence encodes CASSYGRTDTQYF.

The chain joins TRBV19 to TRBJ1-2; D ambiguous. The CDR3 covers 14 residues. CDR1 and CDR2 (germline): LNHDA, SQIVND (reference sequence). V shed 3 bases and J shed 6 bases, with 14 bases lying between them. The chain's CDR3 is CASSIFPGLNGYTF. The CDR3 bases are TGTGCCAGTAGTATCTTTCCGGGGTTGAATGGCTACACCTTC.

The count of this clone is one. The gene calls are TRBV3-1 (or the pseudogene TRBV3-2) and TRBJ1-4, with TRBD1 matching over 8 bases. CDR3 length: 16 amino acids. Trimming removed 4 bases from V and 6 bases from J; junction bases left unmatched: 10. Germline values: CDR1 LGHDT, CDR2 YNNKEL (reference sequence). The CDR3 is CASSLFLGQGDEKLFF. Here the CDR3 DNA reads TGTGCCAGCAGCCTATTCCTCGGACAGGGAGATGAAAAACTGTTTTTT.

This chain connects TRBV27 to TRBJ2-5, with TRBD1 matching over 7 bases. The CDR3 totals 14 residues. Germline CDR1 MNHEY, CDR2 SMNVEV (reference sequence). With V trimmed by 6 bases and J by 7 bases, 11 bases remained unmatched. CDR3 sequence: CASSSRTGLLTQYF. As DNA, the CDR3 is TGTGCCAGCAGCTCCAGGACAGGCCTCTTGACCCAGTACTTC.

The CDR3 region is CASNVGAGYGYTF. The DNA for the CDR3 is TGTGCCAGCAACGTTGGGGCAGGCTATGGCTACACCTTC. The rearrangement links TRBV28 to TRBJ1-2; D is perhaps TRBD1 (5 bases). V was clipped by 7 bases and J by 4 bases, with 13 bases between them. The CDR3 sequence is 13 residues long. Germline V gene sequence: CDR1 MDHEN, CDR2 SYDVKM.

The V and J genes are TRBV6-2 or TRBV6-3 and TRBJ2-7; D perhaps matches TRBD1 (6 bases). V lost 4 bases to trimming and J lost 1 base, with 8 bases between them. CDR1 and CDR2 (germline): MNHEY, SVGEGT. The CDR3 has 13 amino acids. This chain's CDR3 is CASSFGQSYEQYF. CDR3 sequence (DNA): TGTGCCAGCAGTTTCGGACAGTCCTACGAGCAGTACTTC.

This clone occurred once. V is TRBV7-2 and J is TRBJ2-5; 7 positions match TRBD2. The CDR3 loop spans 17 amino acids. The germline CDR1 and CDR2 sequences are SGHTA and FQGNSA. The junction had 9 bases not matched to a gene; V was cut back by 1 base and J by 1 base. The CDR3 loop reads CASSLDGSGPRQETQYF. In DNA form, the CDR3 reads TGTGCCAGCAGCTTAGATGGTAGCGGGCCCCGCCAAGAGACCCAGTACTTC.

The V and J genes are TRBV4-3 and TRBJ2-5, with D unclear. Germline values: CDR1 LGHNA, CDR2 YSLEER. Trimming shortened V by 0 bases and J by 2 bases, and 7 bases separated the two germline ends. CDR3 length: 14 amino acids. CDR3 amino acids: CASSQDRFQETQYF. The CDR3 DNA is TGCGCCAGCAGCCAAGATCGGTTTCAAGAGACCCAGTACTTC.

The V gene is TRBV9, the J gene TRBJ1-1; 7 bases match TRBD1. Germline V gene lookup returns CDR1 SGDLS and CDR2 YYNGEE. This CDR3 is 19 amino acids long. The V segment lost 3 bases and the J segment 1 base; nucleotides outside the gene matches: 18. The CDR3 sequence is CASSARLILGSGGNTEAFF. The CDR3 bases are TGTGCCAGCAGCGCCCGTCTTATCCTCGGGTCAGGGGGGAACACTGAAGCTTTCTTT.

V is TRBV6-5 and J is TRBJ2-3, with TRBD1 matching 7 bases. This CDR3 comprises 15 residues. Germline CDR1 MNHEY, CDR2 SVGAGI. Trimming removed 6 bases from V and 2 bases from J; junction bases left unmatched: 8. The CDR3 loop is CASRTWDSFTDTQYF. The CDR3 region has the DNA TGTGCCAGCAGGACGTGGGACAGTTTCACAGATACGCAGTATTTT.

The rearrangement uses TRBV7-2 and TRBJ2-7, with D possibly TRBD2 on 5 matching bases. Germline V gene lookup returns CDR1 SGHTA and CDR2 FQGNSA. There are 16 residues in the CDR3. V was clipped by 5 bases and J by 2 bases, with 19 bases between them. CDR3: CASSPSSNQRTYEQYF. The CDR3 nucleotides are TGTGCCAGCAGCCCCTCATCGAACCAGCGGACCTACGAGCAGTACTTC.